This TCR beta chain was retrieved from a study of CD8 T cells in ankylosing spondylitis (TCRdb year 2017). The study in broad terms: The study set out to find disease-linked TCR variants by profiling T cell receptor beta repertoires in ankylosing spondylitis patients and healthy donors. In total, the full study cohort was made up of 100 to 140 healthy donors and about two dozen ankylosing spondylitis patients. Peripheral blood was sampled, and synovial fluid was additionally collected from ankylosing spondylitis patients. Overall study outcomes, separate from this receptor: According to the report, matched synovial fluid samples from ankylosing spondylitis patients were significantly enriched for the disease-linked clones. The disease-linked clones showed a CD8+ phenotype and occurred at relatively low frequencies in peripheral blood. A TCR beta motif of eight highly homologous amino acid variants appeared characteristic of blood from ankylosing spondylitis patients. Some of the motif variants had been reported before in the synovial fluid and blood of reactive arthritis patients, a finding that suggests common disease-initiation mechanisms.

The germline V gene supplies CDR1 SQVTM and CDR2 ANQGSEA. Trimming takes 5 bases from V and 5 bases from J, and the germline ends sit 10 bases apart. The CDR3 holds 11 amino acids from the cysteine to the phenylalanine. Kept here is only the CDR3 DNA, which spans 33 bases and is read in frame from base 1. The instrument given in TCRdb is Illumina HiSeq 2500. Quantitative 5'-RACE with molecular barcodes was used to prepare TCR beta libraries. Per the original workflow: A new computational method based on a probabilistic model of VDJ rearrangement was used to identify disease-linked TCR variants. TCRdb reworked the public reads: Q25 trimming with fastp, MiXCR clone assembly, productive beta chains retained. CDR3 protein duplicates are merged, each entry listing the most common genes and DNA. These V and J calls originate from TCRdb's pipeline instead of the authors' own analysis. The sample has 230,000 or so distinct CDR3 sequences on record, 20% to 30% of them singletons. The ten most abundant clones make up 0.5% to 0.75% of the sample.

Comment on this clonotype: Its antigen is still unknown. No base quality values were provided; no much bigger clone lies one nucleotide off.

The receptor was isolated from a male donor with ankylosing spondylitis or in good health (not recorded which). The chain employs TRBV29-1 and TRBJ2-7; the D element could tentatively be TRBD1 or TRBD2, as 5 bases agree for each. Sequenced material: blood, either unsorted or a sorted T cell fraction (not recorded which). The nucleotides read TGCAGCGTTTCAGGGACCGACGAGCAGTACTTC. It translates as CSVSGTDEQYF.